The 3 T cell receptor beta chains listed next were all sequenced from one sample in a study of T cell responses to AZD1222 COVID-19 vaccine. Method: immunoSEQ multiplex PCR; TCRdb's copy keeps in-frame clones and lacks some. The repertoire holds hundreds of thousands of clones, around 93% seen once, with around 0.5% in the top ten. Sequenced here: peripheral blood, sampled 28 days after the second AZD1222 dose. The receptors derive from an adult who received the AZD1222 COVID-19 vaccine.

This clone was detected once. This chain uses TRBV27 with TRBJ1-1; 8 nucleotides agree with TRBD1. The V gene's germline CDR1 is MNHEY and CDR2 SMNVEV (reference sequence). This CDR3 has 16 residues. Unmatched junction bases numbered 7, after V lost 2 bases and J lost 2 bases. This CDR3 reads CASSLGQGVSNTEAFF. The CDR3 DNA is TGTGCCAGCAGTTTAGGACAGGGAGTGTCAAACACTGAAGCTTTCTTT.

V and J are TRBV9 and TRBJ2-1, with D possibly matching TRBD2 (5 bases). V was pared by 1 base and J by 6 bases, with 14 bases between. There are 15 residues in the CDR3. The germline V gene encodes CDR1 SGDLS and CDR2 YYNGEE. In DNA, the CDR3 is TGTGCCAGCAGCGTAAGCGGACCTACTGGCAATGAGCAGTTCTTC. Protein: CASSVSGPTGNEQFF.

The gene calls are TRBV3-1 (or the pseudogene TRBV3-2) and TRBJ2-5, with D maybe TRBD1 (6 bases). CDR1 LGHDT and CDR2 YNNKEL come from the germline V gene (reference sequence). V lost 1 base to trimming and J lost 4 bases, with 7 bases between them. The CDR3 totals 13 residues. In DNA, the CDR3 is TGTGCCAGCAGCCAAGGGACAGCAGAGACCCAGTACTTC. Its translation: CASSQGTAETQYF.